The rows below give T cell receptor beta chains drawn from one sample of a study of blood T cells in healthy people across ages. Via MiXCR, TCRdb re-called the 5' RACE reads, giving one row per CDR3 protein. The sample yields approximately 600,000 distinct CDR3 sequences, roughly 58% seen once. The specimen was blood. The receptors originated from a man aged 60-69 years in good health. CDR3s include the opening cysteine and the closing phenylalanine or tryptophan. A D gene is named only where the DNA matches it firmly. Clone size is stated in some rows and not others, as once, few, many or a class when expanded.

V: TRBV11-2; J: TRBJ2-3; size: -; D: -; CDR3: CASSLQADTQYF; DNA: TGTGCCAGCAGCTTGCAGGCAGATACGCAGTATTTT
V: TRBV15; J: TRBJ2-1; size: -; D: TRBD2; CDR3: CATSRDLAGGTNEQFF; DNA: TGTGCCACCAGCAGAGATCTAGCGGGGGGTACCAATGAGCAGTTCTTC
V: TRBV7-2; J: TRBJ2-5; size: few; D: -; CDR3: CASSLATTSETQYF; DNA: TGTGCCAGCAGCTTAGCGACTACCTCGGAGACCCAGTACTTC
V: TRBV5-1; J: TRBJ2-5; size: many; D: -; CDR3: CASTDQETQYF; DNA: TGTGCCAGCACAGATCAAGAGACCCAGTACTTC
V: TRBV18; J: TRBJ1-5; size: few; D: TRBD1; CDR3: CASSLGTGREQPQHF; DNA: TGTGCCAGCTCACTAGGGACAGGGAGAGAACAGCCCCAGCATTTT
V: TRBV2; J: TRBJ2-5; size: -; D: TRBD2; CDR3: CASRTGLAGVTQYF; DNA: TGTGCCAGCAGAACTGGACTAGCGGGGGTGACCCAGTACTTC
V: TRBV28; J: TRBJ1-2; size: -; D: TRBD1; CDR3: CASRSGQGGGYGYTF; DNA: TGTGCCAGCAGATCGGGACAGGGGGGTGGCTATGGCTACACCTTC
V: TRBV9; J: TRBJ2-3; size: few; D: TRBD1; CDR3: CASSPRGGQQLTDTQYF; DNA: TGTGCCAGCAGCCCGAGAGGGGGACAGCAGCTCACAGATACGCAGTATTTT
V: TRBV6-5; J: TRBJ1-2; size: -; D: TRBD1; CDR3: CASSYSTGQGGYGYTF; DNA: TGTGCCAGCAGTTACTCGACGGGACAGGGGGGCTATGGCTACACCTTC
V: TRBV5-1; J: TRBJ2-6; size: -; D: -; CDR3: CATKRVVGGANVLTF; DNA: TGCGCCACTAAAAGGGTTGTCGGTGGGGCCAACGTCCTGACTTTC
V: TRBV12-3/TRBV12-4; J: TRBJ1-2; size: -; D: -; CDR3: CASSSGTSGGYGYTF; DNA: TGTGCCAGCAGTTCAGGGACATCAGGTGGCTATGGCTACACCTTC
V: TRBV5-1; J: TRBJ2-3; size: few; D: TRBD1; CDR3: CASSWDREVADTQYF; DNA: TGCGCCAGCAGCTGGGACAGGGAGGTCGCAGATACGCAGTATTTT
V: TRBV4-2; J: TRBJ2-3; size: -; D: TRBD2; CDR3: CASSLSWRGASTDTQYF; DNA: TGTGCCAGCAGCCTCTCCTGGCGGGGGGCTAGCACAGATACGCAGTATTTT
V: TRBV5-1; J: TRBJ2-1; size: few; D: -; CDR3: CASSLDRGGGNEQFF; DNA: TGCGCCAGCAGCTTGGACAGGGGAGGTGGAAATGAGCAGTTCTTC
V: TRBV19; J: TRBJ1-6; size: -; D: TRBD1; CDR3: CASTTGAPNSPLHF; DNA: TGTGCCAGTACAACAGGGGCCCCTAATTCACCCCTCCACTTT
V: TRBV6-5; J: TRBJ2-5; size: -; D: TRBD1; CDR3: CASSGTGTLQETQYF; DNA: TGTGCCAGCAGTGGGACAGGGACCCTCCAAGAGACCCAGTACTTC
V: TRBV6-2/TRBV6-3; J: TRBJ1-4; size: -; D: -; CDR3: CASRPEKLFF; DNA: TGTGCCAGCAGGCCAGAAAAACTGTTTTTT
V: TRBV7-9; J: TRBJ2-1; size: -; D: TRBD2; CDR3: CASSLWIGSGTTIYNEQFF; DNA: TGTGCCAGCAGCTTATGGATAGGGTCCGGGACTACTATTTACAATGAGCAGTTCTTC
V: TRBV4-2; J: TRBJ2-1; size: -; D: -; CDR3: CASSQDWGSYNEQFF; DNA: TGTGCCAGCAGCCAAGATTGGGGGTCCTACAATGAGCAGTTCTTC
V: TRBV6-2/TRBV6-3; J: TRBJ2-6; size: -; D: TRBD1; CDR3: CASTLIGQGIPSGANVLTF; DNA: TGTGCCAGCACCCTTATCGGACAGGGGATACCTTCTGGGGCCAACGTCCTGACTTTC
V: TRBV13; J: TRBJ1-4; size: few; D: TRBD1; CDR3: CASSRQGPNEKLFF; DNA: TGTGCCAGCAGCCGACAGGGCCCTAATGAAAAACTGTTTTTT
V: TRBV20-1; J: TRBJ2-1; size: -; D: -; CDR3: CSARFLGEWRGLYNEQFF; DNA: TGCAGTGCTAGATTTTTAGGGGAGTGGAGAGGGCTCTACAATGAGCAGTTCTTC
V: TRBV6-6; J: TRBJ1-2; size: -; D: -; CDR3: CASSYSRGGGIYGYTF; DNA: TGTGCCAGCAGTTACTCGAGGGGTGGAGGCATCTATGGCTACACCTTC
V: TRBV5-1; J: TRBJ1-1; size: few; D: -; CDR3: CASSLARTRRTKAFF; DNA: TGCGCCAGCAGCTTGGCCCGGACCAGACGTACGAAAGCTTTCTTT
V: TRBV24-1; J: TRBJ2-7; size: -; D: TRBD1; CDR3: CAPREDRGERYF; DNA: TGTGCCCCTAGGGAGGACAGGGGCGAGCGGTACTTC
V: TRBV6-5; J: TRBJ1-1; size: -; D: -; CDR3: CASSHRRGSTEAFF; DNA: TGTGCCAGCAGTCACAGGCGGGGGAGCACTGAAGCTTTCTTT
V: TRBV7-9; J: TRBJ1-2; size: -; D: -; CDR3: CASSLLRESDGYTF; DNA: TGTGCCAGCAGCTTGTTAAGGGAAAGTGATGGCTACACCTTC
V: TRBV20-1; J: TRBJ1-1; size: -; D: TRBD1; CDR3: CSAPGTELMNTEAFF; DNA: TGCAGTGCGCCCGGGACAGAACTGATGAACACTGAAGCTTTCTTT